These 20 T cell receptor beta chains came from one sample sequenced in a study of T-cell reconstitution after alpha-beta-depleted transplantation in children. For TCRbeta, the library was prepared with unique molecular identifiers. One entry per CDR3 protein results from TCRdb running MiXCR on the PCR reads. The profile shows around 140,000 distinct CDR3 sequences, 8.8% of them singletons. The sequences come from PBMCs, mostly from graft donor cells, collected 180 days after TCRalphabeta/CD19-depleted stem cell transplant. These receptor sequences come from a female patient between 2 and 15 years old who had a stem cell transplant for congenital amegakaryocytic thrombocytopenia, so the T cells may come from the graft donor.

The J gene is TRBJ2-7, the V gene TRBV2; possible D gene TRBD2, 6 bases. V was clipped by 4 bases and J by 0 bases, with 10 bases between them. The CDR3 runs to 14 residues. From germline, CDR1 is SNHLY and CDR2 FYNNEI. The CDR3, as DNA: TGTGCCAGCAGTGGGCTAGCGAGCTCCTACGAGCAGTACTTC. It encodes CASSGLASSYEQYF. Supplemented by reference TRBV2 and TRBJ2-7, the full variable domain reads EPEVTQTPSHQVTQMGQEVILRCVPISNHLYFYWYRQILGQKVEFLVSFYNNEISEKSEIFDDQFSVERPDGSNFTLKIRSTKLEDSAMYFCASSGLASSYEQYFGPGTRLTVT.

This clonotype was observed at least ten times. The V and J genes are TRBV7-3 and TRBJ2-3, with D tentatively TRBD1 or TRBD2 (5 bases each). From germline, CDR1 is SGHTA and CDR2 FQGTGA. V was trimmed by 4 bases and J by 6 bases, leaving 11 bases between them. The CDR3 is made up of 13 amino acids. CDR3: CASSSGTTDTQYF. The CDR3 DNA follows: TGTGCCAGCAGCTCGGGGACCACGGATACGCAGTATTTT.

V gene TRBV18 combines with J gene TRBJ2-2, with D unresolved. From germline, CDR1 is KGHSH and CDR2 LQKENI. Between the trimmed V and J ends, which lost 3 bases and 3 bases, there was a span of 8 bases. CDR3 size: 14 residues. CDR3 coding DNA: TGTGCCAGCTCACCGTATGGGGACACCGGGGAGCTGTTTTTT. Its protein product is CASSPYGDTGELFF. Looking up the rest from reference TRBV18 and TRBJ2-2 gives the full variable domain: NAGVMQNPRHLVRRRGQEARLRCSPMKGHSHVYWYRQLPEEGLKFMVYLQKENIIDESGMPKERFSAEFPKEGPSILRIQQVVRGDSAAYFCASSPYGDTGELFFGEGSRLTVL.

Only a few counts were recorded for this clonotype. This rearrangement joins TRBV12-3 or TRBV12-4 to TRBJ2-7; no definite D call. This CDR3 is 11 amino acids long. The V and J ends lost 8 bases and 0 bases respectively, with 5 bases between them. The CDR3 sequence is CASRNSYEQYF. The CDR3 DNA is TGTGCCAGCCGGAACTCCTACGAGCAGTACTTC.

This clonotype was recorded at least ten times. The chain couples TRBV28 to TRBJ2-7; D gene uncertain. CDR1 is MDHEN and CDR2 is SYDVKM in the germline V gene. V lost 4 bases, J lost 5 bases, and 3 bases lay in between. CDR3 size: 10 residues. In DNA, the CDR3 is TGTGCCAGCAGTTCAGACGAGCAGTACTTC. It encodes CASSSDEQYF.

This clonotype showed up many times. This CDR3 reads CASSYSGSYEQYF. In DNA form, the CDR3 reads TGTGCCAGCAGCTATAGCGGCTCCTACGAGCAGTACTTC. The chain employs TRBV7-2 and TRBJ2-7, with D possibly TRBD2 on 6 matching bases. V was shortened by 4 bases and J by 0 bases, with 7 bases between the two germline ends. The CDR3 is made up of 13 amino acids. The germline gives CDR1 SGHTA, CDR2 FQGNSA. The variable domain in full, with the rest retrieved from reference TRBV7-2 and TRBJ2-7, is GAGVSQSPSNKVTEKGKDVELRCDPISGHTALYWYRQSLGQGLEFLIYFQGNSAPDKSGLPSDRFSAERTGGSVSTLTIQRTQQEDSAVYLCASSYSGSYEQYFGPGTRLTVT.

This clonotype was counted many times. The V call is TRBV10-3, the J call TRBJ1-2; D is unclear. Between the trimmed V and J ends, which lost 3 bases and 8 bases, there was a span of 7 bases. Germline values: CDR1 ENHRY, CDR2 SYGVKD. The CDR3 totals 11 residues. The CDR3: CAISDGFGYTF. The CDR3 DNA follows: TGTGCCATCAGTGACGGGTTCGGCTACACCTTC.

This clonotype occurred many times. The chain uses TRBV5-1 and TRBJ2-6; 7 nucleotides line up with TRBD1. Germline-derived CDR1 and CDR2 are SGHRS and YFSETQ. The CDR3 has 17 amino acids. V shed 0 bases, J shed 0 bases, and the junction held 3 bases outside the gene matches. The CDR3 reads CASSLGGQPSGANVLTF. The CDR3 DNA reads TGCGCCAGCAGCTTGGGGGGACAGCCCTCTGGGGCCAACGTCCTGACTTTC.

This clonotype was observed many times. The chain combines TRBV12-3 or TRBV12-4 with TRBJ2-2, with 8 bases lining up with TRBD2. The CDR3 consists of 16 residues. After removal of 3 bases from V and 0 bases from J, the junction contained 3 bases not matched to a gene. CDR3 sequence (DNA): TGTGCCAGCAGTTTGCAAGCGGGAGCGAACACCGGGGAGCTGTTTTTT. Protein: CASSLQAGANTGELFF.

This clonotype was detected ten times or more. The CDR3 nucleotides are TGCGCCAGCAGCCTCCAACCTCCCTACGAGCAGTACTTC. Its protein product is CASSLQPPYEQYF. This chain uses TRBV5-1 with TRBJ2-7; no firm D call. In germline, CDR1 is SGHRS, CDR2 YFSETQ. This CDR3 is 13 amino acids long. Between the trimmed V and J ends, which lost 4 bases and 2 bases, there was a span of 10 bases.

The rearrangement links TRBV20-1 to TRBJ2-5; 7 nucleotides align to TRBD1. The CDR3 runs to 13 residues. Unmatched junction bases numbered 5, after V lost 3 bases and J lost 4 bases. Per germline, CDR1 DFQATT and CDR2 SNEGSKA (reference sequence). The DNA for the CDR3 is TGCAGTGCTAGCCGGACAGGAGGAGAGACCCAGTACTTC. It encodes CSASRTGGETQYF.

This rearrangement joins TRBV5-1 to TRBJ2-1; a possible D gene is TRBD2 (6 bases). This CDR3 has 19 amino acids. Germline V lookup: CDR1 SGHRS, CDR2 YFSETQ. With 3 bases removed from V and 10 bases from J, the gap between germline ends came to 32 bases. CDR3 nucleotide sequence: TGCGCCAGCAGCTCCTACCCTTGGGGCCCCCCTGAGGAGCTAGCGGAGCAGTTCTTC. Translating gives CASSSYPWGPPEELAEQFF.

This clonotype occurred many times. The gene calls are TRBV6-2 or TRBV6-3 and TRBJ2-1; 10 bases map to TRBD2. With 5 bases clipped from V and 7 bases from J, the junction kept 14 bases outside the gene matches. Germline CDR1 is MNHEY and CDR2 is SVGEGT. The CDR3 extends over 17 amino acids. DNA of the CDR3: TGTGCCAGCAGTCCTCCCCCCAGCGGGAGGGCCAGTAATGAGCAGTTCTTC. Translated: CASSPPPSGRASNEQFF.

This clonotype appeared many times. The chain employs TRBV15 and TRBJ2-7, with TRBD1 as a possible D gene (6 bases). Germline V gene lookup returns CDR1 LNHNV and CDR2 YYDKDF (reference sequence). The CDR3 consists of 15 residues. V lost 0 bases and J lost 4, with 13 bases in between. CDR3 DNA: TGTGCCACCAGCAGAGATCAAAACAGGGTGTACGAGCAGTACTTC. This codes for CATSRDQNRVYEQYF. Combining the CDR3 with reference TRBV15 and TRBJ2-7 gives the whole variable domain DAMVIQNPRYQVTQFGKPVTLSCSQTLNHNVMYWYQQKSSQAPKLLFHYYDKDFNNEADTPDNFQSRRPNTSFCFLDIRSPGLGDTAMYLCATSRDQNRVYEQYFGPGTRLTVT.

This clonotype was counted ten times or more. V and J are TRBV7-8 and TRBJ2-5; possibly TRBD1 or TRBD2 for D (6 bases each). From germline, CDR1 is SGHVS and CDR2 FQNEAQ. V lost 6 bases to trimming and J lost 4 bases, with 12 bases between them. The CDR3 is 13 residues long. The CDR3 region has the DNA TGTGCCAGCAGGGGGGGCTATTTAGAGACCCAGTACTTC. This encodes CASRGGYLETQYF.

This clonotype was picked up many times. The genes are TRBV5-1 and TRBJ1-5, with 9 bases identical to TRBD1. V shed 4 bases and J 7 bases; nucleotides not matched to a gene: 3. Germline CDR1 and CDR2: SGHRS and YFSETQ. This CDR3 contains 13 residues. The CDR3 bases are TGCGCCAGCAGCGCGGACAGGGGCCAGCCCCAGCATTTT. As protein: CASSADRGQPQHF.

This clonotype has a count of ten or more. The CDR3 reads CASSLGQGFGQYF. Written as DNA, the CDR3 is TGTGCCAGCAGCTTGGGACAGGGGTTCGGGCAGTACTTC. This sequence joins TRBV11-2 and TRBJ2-7; TRBD1 matches at 10 bases. Trimming cost V 3 bases and J 9 bases; bases outside gene matches: 5. Germline values: CDR1 SGHAT, CDR2 FQNNGV. The CDR3 runs to 13 residues. Full variable domain (rest looked up from reference TRBV11-2 and TRBJ2-7): EAGVAQSPRYKIIEKRQSVAFWCNPISGHATLYWYQQILGQGPKLLIQFQNNGVVDDSQLPKDRFSAERLKGVDSTLKIQPAKLEDSAVYLCASSLGQGFGQYFGPGTRLTVT.

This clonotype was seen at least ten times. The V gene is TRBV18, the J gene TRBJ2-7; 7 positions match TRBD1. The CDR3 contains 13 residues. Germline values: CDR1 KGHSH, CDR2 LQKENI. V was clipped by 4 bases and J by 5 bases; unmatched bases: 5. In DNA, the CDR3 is TGTGCCAGCTCACAGGGACAGTTCAACGAGCAGTACTTC. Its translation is CASSQGQFNEQYF.

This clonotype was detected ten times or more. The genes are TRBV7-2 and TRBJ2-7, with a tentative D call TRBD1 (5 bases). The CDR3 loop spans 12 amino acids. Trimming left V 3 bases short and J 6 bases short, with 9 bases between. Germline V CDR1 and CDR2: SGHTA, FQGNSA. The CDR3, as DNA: TGTGCCAGCAGCTTCTCAGGGTCCGAGCAGTACTTC. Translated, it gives CASSFSGSEQYF.

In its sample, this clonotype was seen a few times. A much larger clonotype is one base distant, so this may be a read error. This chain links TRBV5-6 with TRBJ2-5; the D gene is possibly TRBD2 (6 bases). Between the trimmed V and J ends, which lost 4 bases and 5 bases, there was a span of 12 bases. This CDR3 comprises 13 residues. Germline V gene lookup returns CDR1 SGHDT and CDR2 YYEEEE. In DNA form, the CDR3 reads TGTGCCAGCAGCCGGGGGTCCCAGGAGACCCAGTACTTC. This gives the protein CASSRGSQETQYF.